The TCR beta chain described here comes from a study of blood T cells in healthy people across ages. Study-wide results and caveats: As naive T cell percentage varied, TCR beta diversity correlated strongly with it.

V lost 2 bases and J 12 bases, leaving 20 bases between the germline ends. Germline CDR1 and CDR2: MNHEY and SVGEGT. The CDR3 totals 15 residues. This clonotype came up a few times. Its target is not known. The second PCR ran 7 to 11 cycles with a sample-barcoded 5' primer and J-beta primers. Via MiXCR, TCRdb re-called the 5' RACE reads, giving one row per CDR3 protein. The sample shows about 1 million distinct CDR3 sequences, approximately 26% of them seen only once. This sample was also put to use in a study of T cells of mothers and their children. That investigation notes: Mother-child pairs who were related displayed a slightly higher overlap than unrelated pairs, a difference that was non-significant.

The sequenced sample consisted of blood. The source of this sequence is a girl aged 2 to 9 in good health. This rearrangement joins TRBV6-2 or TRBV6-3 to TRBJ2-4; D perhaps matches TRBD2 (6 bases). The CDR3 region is CASSYVISGVHTQYF. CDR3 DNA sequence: TGTGCCAGCAGTTACGTTATTAGCGGTGTCCACACTCAGTACTTC.